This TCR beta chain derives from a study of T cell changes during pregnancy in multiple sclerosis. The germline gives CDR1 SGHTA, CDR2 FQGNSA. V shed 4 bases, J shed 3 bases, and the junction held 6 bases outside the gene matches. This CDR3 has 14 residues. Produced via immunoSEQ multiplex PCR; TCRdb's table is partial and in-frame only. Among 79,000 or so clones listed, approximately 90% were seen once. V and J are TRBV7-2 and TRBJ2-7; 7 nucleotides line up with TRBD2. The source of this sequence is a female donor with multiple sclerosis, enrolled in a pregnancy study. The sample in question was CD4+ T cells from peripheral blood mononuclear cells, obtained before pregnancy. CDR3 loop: CASSSGLGFYEQYF. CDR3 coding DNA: TGTGCCAGCAGCTCTGGACTAGGTTTCTACGAGCAGTACTTC.